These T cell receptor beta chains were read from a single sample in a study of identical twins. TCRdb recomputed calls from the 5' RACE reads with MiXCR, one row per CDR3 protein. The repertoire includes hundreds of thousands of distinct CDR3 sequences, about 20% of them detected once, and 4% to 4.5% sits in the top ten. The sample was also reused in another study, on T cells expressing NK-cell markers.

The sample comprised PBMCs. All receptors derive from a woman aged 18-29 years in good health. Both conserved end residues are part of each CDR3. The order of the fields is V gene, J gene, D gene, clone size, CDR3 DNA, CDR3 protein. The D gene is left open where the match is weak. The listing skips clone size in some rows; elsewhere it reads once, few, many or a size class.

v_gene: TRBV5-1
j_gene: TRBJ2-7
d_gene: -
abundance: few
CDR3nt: TGCGCCAGCAGTTTAGCCGGGACGGGTAGTTACGAGCAGTACTTC
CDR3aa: CASSLAGTGSYEQYF

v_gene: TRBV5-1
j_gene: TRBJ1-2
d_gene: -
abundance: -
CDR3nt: TGCGCCAGCAGCTTGGCACAGGGAATAAGAGGCTACACCTTC
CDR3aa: CASSLAQGIRGYTF

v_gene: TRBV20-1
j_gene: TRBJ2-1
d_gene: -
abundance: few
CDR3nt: TGCAGTACCTCTCCGGGACGGTTGAATGAGCAGTTCTTC
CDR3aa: CSTSPGRLNEQFF

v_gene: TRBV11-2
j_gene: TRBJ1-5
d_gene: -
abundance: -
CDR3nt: TGTGCCAGCAGCTTAGACCCCGGGGCACCTCAGCCCCAGCATTTT
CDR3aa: CASSLDPGAPQPQHF

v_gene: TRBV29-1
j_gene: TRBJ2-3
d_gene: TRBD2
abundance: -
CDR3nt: TGCAGCGTTTCGACTAGCGGTATGAACACAGATACGCAGTATTTT
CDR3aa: CSVSTSGMNTDTQYF

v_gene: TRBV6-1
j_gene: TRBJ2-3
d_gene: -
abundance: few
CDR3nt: TGTGCCAGCAGTGAGGGAGAAGCGGGTGAGACAGATACGCAGTATTTT
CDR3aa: CASSEGEAGETDTQYF

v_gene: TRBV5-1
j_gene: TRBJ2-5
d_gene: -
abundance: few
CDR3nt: TGCGCCAGCAGCTTGACGGGAACGCCAGGGGAGACCCAGTACTTC
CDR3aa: CASSLTGTPGETQYF

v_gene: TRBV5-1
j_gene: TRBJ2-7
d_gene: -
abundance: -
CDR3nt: TGCGCCAGCAGCTTCGGGATTTTTCAGTACTTC
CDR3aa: CASSFGIFQYF

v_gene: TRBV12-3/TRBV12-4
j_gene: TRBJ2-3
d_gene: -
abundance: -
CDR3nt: TGTGCCAGCAGCCGTATGAGGGATTTT
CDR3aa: CASSRMRDF

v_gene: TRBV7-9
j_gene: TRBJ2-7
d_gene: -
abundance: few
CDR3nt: TGTGCCAGCAGCCCGAAAGGTAGCTCCTACGAGCAGTACTTC
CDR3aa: CASSPKGSSYEQYF

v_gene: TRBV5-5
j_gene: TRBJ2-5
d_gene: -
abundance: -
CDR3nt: TGTGCCAGCAGCTTGGTAAGCGGCGCAACCCAAGAGACCCAGTACTTC
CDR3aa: CASSLVSGATQETQYF

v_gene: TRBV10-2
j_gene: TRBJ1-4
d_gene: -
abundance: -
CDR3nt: TGCGCCAGCGGTAATGAAAAACTGTTTTTT
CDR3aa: CASGNEKLFF

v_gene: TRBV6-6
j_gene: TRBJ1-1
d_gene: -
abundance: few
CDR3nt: TGTGCCAGCAGTTACCCGTCGAAGGGTGAAGCTTTCTTT
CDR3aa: CASSYPSKGEAFF

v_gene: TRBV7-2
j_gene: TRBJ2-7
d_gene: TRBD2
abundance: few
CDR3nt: TGTGCCAGCAGCTCCCGAATAGCGGGAGGCCGCTCCTACGAGCAGTACTTC
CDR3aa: CASSSRIAGGRSYEQYF

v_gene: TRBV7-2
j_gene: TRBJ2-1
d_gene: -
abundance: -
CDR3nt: TGTGCCAGCAGCGGATACGGGACACAGCAGTTCTTC
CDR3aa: CASSGYGTQQFF

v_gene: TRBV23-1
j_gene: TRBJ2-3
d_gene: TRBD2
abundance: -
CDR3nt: TGCGCCAGCAGTCAATACGCTTTTAGGACTAGGTCCACAGATACGCAGTATTTT
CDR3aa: CASSQYAFRTRSTDTQYF

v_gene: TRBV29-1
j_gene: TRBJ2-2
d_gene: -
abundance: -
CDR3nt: TGCAGCGTACGACAGAGGACGAGCACCGGGGAGCTGTTTTTT
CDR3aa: CSVRQRTSTGELFF

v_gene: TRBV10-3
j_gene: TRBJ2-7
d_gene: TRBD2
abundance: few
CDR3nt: TGTGCCATCAGTGCCGCGGGATCTAGCGGGAGTGGGGAGCAGTACTTC
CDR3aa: CAISAAGSSGSGEQYF

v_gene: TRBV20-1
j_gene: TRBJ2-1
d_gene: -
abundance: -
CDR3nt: TGCAGTGCTAGAGATGGAGGGGGGGCCATATCCTACAATGAGCAGTTCTTC
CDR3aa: CSARDGGGAISYNEQFF

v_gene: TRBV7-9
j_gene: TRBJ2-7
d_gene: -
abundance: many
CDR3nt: TGTGCCAGCAGCTTTAGCGGTTACGAGCAGTACTTC
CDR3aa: CASSFSGYEQYF

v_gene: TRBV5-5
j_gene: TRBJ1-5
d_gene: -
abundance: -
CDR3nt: TGTGCCAGCAGCTTGGAAATGGGCAGCAATCAGCCCCAGCATTTT
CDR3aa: CASSLEMGSNQPQHF

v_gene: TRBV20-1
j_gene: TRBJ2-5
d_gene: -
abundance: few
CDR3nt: TGCAGTGCTAGCCGCTATGTTTTGGAGACCCAGTACTTC
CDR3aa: CSASRYVLETQYF

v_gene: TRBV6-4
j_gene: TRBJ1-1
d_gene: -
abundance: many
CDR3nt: TGTGCCAGCAGTGACACTGAAGCTTTCTTT
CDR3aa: CASSDTEAFF

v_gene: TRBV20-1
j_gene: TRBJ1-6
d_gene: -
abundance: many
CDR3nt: TGCAGTGCCCGCGGACAGCCCGAAAGGAATTCACCCCTCCACTTT
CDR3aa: CSARGQPERNSPLHF

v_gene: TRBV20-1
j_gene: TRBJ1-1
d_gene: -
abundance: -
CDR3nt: TGCAGTGCTAGGTGGCAGGGGCGCACTGAAGCTTTCTTT
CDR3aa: CSARWQGRTEAFF

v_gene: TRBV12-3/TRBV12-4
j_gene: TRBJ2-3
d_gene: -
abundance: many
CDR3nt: TGTGCCAGCAGTTTAGGCAGGCAGGCGCGCACGCAGTATTTT
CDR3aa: CASSLGRQARTQYF

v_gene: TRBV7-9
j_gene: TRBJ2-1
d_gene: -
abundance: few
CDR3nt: TGTGCCATCCTTATGGGACTGCCAAACAATGAGCAGTTCTTC
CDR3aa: CAILMGLPNNEQFF

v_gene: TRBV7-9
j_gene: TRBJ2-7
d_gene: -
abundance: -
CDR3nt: TGTGCCAGCATCGACGGACTTCCCCGTGACTACGAGCAGTACTTC
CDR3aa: CASIDGLPRDYEQYF

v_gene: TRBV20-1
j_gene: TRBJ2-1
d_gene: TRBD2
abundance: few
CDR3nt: TGCAGTGCTAGACCGACTAGCGGGAGGGTCCATGAGCAGTTCTTC
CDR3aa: CSARPTSGRVHEQFF

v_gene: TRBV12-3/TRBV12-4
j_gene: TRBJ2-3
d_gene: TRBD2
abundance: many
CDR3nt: TGTGCCAGCAACCGTCCTAGCGGGAGGGGAGATACGCAGTATTTT
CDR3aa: CASNRPSGRGDTQYF

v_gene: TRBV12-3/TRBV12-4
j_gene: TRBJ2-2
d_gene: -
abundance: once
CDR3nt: TGTGCCAGCAGTTCGCCGGGTGGGGAGTCCACCGGGGAGCTGTTTTTT
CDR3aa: CASSSPGGESTGELFF

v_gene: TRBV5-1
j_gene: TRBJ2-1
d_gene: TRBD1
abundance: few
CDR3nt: TGCGCCAGCAGATTTGGACAGGGGGCAGATGAGCAGTTCTTC
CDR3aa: CASRFGQGADEQFF

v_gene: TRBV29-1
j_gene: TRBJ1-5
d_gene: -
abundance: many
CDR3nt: TGCAGCGTTCAGGGGAATAGCAATCAGCCCCAGCATTTT
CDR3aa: CSVQGNSNQPQHF

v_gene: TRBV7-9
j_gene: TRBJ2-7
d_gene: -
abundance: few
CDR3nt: TGTGCCAGCAGCTTAAGCGCACATATCAGCTCCTACGAGCAGTACTTC
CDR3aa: CASSLSAHISSYEQYF

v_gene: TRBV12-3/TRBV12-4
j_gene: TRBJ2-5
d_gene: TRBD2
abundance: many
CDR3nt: TGTGCCAGCAGACCCTCTAGCGGGAGGTGGGAGACCCAGTACTTC
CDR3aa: CASRPSSGRWETQYF

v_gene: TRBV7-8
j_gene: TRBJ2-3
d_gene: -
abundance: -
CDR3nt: TGTGCCAGCAGCTTCTTAGAAGGAGGCACGCAGTATTTT
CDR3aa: CASSFLEGGTQYF

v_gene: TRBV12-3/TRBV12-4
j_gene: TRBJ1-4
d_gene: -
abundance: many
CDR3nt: TGTGCCAGCAGAATGACCGGAGGGATCGAAAAACTGTTTTTT
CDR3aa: CASRMTGGIEKLFF

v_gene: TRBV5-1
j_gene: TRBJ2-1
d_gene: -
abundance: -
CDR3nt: TGCGCCAGCAGCGCACTGACCGGGGCGACAGCGCTCAACTCCTACAATGAGCAGTTCTTC
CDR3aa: CASSALTGATALNSYNEQFF

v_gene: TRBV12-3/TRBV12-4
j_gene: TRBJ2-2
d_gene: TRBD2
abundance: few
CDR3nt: TGTGCCAGCACCTCGTCGGTAGCGGGACGCCGGAACACCGGGGAGCTGTTTTTT
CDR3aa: CASTSSVAGRRNTGELFF

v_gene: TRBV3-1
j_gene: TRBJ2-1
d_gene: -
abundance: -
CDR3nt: TGTGCCAGCAGTCTCTTCGGGGACAACTCCTACAATGAGCAGTTCTTC
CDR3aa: CASSLFGDNSYNEQFF

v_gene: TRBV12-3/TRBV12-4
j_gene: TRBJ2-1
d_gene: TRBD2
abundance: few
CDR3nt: TGTGCCAGCAGTTTCCAGCGGGAGTACCCTGAGCAGTTCTTC
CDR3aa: CASSFQREYPEQFF

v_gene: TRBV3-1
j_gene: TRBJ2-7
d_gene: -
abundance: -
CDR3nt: TGTGCCAGCAGCCAAGCGACTCGGACCTTCTACGAGCAGTACTTC
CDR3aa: CASSQATRTFYEQYF

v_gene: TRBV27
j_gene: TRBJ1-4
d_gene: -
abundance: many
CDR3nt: TGTGCCACCGCCCCCAGGGGCGGTGAAAAACTGTTTTTT
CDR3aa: CATAPRGGEKLFF

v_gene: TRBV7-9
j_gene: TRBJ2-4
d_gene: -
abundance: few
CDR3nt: TGTGCCAGCAGCTTTCGCGGTCACGAAGACATTCAGTACTTC
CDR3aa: CASSFRGHEDIQYF

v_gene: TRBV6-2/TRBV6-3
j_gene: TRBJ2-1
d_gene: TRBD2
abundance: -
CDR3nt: TGTGCCAGCAGTTGGCGGGAGTACAATGAGCAGTTCTTC
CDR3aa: CASSWREYNEQFF